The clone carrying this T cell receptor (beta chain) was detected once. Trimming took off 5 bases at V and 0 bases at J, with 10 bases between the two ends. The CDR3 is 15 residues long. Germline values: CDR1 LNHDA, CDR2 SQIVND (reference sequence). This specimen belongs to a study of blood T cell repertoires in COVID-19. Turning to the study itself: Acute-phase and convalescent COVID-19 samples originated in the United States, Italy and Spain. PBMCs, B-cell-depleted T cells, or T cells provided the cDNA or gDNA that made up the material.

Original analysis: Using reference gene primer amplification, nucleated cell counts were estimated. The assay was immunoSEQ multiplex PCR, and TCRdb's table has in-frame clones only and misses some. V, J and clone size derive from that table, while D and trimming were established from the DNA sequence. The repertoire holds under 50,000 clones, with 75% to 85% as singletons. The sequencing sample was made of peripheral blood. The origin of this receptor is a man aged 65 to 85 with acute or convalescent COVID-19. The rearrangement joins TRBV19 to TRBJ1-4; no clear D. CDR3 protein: CASSGTAATNEKLFF. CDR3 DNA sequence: TGTGCCAGTAGTGGCACAGCAGCAACTAATGAAAAACTGTTTTTT.